These 29 T cell receptor beta chains originate from one sample sequenced in a study of T-cell memory formation after mild COVID-19. TCRdb reanalysed the 5' RACE reads using MiXCR and keeps one entry per CDR3 protein. Of over 120,000 distinct CDR3 sequences in the sample, approximately 25% were seen once. Sequenced sample: PBMCs or a T cell subset sorted from them (not recorded which). The receptors were gathered from an adult woman who had mild COVID-19 (a few samples of this study predate the infection). Cell type and time point are not known.

This clonotype occurred a few times. The chain links TRBV9 to TRBJ2-2; D perhaps matches TRBD2 (5 bases). Germline V gives CDR1 SGDLS, CDR2 YYNGEE. This CDR3 contains 15 residues. V was shortened by 0 bases and J by 2 bases, with 8 bases between the two germline ends. CDR3 protein: CASSVGGLNTGELFF. The CDR3 DNA reads as TGTGCCAGCAGCGTAGGAGGACTCAACACCGGGGAGCTGTTTTTT.

The gene calls are TRBV4-1 and TRBJ1-1, with 9 bases aligning to TRBD1. CDR1 is MGHRA and CDR2 is YSYEKL in the germline V gene. J lost 4 bases, V lost 0 bases, and 9 bases had no gene match. The CDR3 sequence is 17 residues long. The CDR3 DNA sequence: TGCGCCAGCAGCCAAGATGGCACAGGGGGCGGTCTCACTGAAGCTTTCTTT. Its protein is CASSQDGTGGGLTEAFF.

The chain links TRBV7-9 to TRBJ2-2; 8 bases fit TRBD1. Trimming cost V 5 bases and J 5 bases; bases outside gene matches: 13. The CDR3 is made up of 17 amino acids. Germline CDR1 and CDR2: SEHNR and FQNEAQ (reference sequence). The CDR3 nucleotides read TGTGCCAGCAGCCCACCCGAGACAGGGGTTTGGACCGGGGAGCTGTTTTTT. Amino acids: CASSPPETGVWTGELFF.

This clonotype was seen repeatedly, ten times or more. The V and J genes are TRBV11-2 and TRBJ2-1; 9 nucleotides match TRBD2. The CDR3 loop spans 15 amino acids. The germline CDR1 and CDR2 sequences are SGHAT and FQNNGV. Losses at the gene ends were 6 bases for V and 5 bases for J; bases not matched to a gene: 8. CDR3 bases: TGTGCCAGCAGGTCGATAGCGGGAGTCCACAATGAGCAGTTCTTC. It translates to CASRSIAGVHNEQFF.

The V call is TRBV7-8, the J call TRBJ2-5; maybe TRBD1 (6 bases). The germline gives CDR1 SGHVS, CDR2 FQNEAQ. The CDR3 sequence is 15 residues long. The V end was cut by 4 bases, the J end by 2 bases, with 14 bases between. The CDR3 DNA follows: TGTGCCAGCAGCTACCCCATCGGGACACAAGAGACCCAGTACTTC. Translation: CASSYPIGTQETQYF.

In its sample, this clonotype was seen a few times. This chain links TRBV19 with TRBJ2-2; D is uncertain. CDR1 is LNHDA, CDR2 SQIVND, per germline (reference sequence). CDR3 length: 12 residues. V gave up 10 bases and J gave up 3 bases, with 9 bases separating them. Here the CDR3 reads CAILKDTGELFF. The CDR3 nucleotides read TGTGCCATTCTAAAGGACACCGGGGAGCTGTTTTTT. The full variable domain, completed using reference TRBV19 and TRBJ2-2, is DGGITQSPKYLFRKEGQNVTLSCEQNLNHDAMYWYRQDPGQGLRLIYYSQIVNDFQKGDIAEGYSVSREKKESFPLTVTSAQKNPTAFYLCAILKDTGELFFGEGSRLTVL.

V usage is TRBV6-5 and J usage is TRBJ2-3; D perhaps matches TRBD2 (5 bases). The CDR3 length is 16 residues. Trimming shortened V by 8 bases and J by 0 bases, and 18 bases separated the two germline ends. Germline CDR1 and CDR2: MNHEY and SVGAGI. The CDR3 here is CASGSYSETSTDTQYF. DNA of the CDR3: TGTGCCAGCGGATCGTATAGCGAGACTAGCACAGATACGCAGTATTTT.

This rearrangement joins TRBV20-1 to TRBJ1-4; TRBD1 might be the D (6 bases). With 2 bases removed from V and 7 bases from J, the gap between germline ends came to 11 bases. This CDR3 region has 13 residues. CDR1 DFQATT and CDR2 SNEGSKA come from the germline V gene (reference sequence). The DNA for the CDR3 is TGCAGTGCTAGACCAGAGGGGGGTGAAAAACTGTTTTTT. Protein sequence: CSARPEGGEKLFF.

The rearrangement uses TRBV3-1 and TRBJ1-2, with TRBD1 as a possible D gene (5 bases). Germline loops: CDR1 LGHDT, CDR2 YNNKEL (reference sequence). The CDR3 sequence is 16 residues long. V gave up 3 bases and J gave up 6 bases, with 20 bases separating them. CDR3 amino acids: CASSQDPGLRIDGYTF. CDR3 DNA: TGTGCCAGCAGCCAGGATCCGGGACTGAGGATCGATGGCTACACCTTC.

This clonotype appeared a single time. This sequence joins TRBV4-2 and TRBJ2-1, with TRBD2 as a possible D gene (6 bases). CDR3 size: 15 residues. The ends were cut back, 5 bases at V and 0 bases at J, with 11 bases in the middle. Germline V gene lookup returns CDR1 LGHNA and CDR2 YNFKEQ. The CDR3 bases are TGTGCCAGCAGCGGACGCGGGACCTCCTACAATGAGCAGTTCTTC. Residues: CASSGRGTSYNEQFF.

The chain employs TRBV20-1 and TRBJ2-1, with D perhaps TRBD2 (5 bases). V lost 3 bases and J lost 7, with 16 bases in between. The CDR3 runs 14 residues. CDR1 DFQATT and CDR2 SNEGSKA come from the germline V gene (reference sequence). CDR3 coding DNA: TGCAGTGCTAGGGGGAACGGGATCATTAATGAGCAGTTCTTC. Residues: CSARGNGIINEQFF.

This clonotype was found once. The rearrangement links TRBV6-6 to TRBJ1-2; TRBD1 agrees at 8 bases. The CDR3 contains 18 residues. The germline CDR1 and CDR2 sequences are MNHNY and SVGAGI (reference sequence). V gave up 1 base and J gave up 3 bases; unmatched junction bases: 13. The DNA for the CDR3 is TGTGCCAGCAGTTACTGGGTACCGCAGGGGGCGCGATACTATGGCTACACCTTC. Translation: CASSYWVPQGARYYGYTF.

The chain combines TRBV29-1 with TRBJ2-7; D is possibly TRBD2 (6 bases). The CDR3 spans 13 residues. Germline CDR1 SQVTM, CDR2 ANQGSEA. V dropped 7 bases and J dropped 4 bases, with 17 bases sitting between them. CDR3 residues: CSASGTLLYEQYF. DNA for the CDR3: TGCAGCGCGTCCGGGACTCTACTGTACGAGCAGTACTTC.

This clonotype has a handful of counts. The DNA of the CDR3 is TGTGCCAGTAGTACCCCCGGGTTGAGTAGTGAAGCTTTCTTT. Its protein product is CASSTPGLSSEAFF. This rearrangement joins TRBV19 to TRBJ1-1; no reliable D call. Trimming left V 4 bases short and J 7 bases short, with 16 bases between. The CDR3 runs to 14 residues. CDR1 is LNHDA and CDR2 is SQIVND in the germline V gene (reference sequence).

A few counts support this clonotype. The rearrangement joins TRBV6-4 to TRBJ1-1; a possible D gene is TRBD1 (5 bases). Trimming removed 6 bases from V and 7 bases from J, with 15 bases in between. The CDR3 is 13 amino acids. The germline gives CDR1 MRHNA, CDR2 SNTAGT. CDR3 sequence (DNA): TGTGCCAGCAGGGAAAAAGGACACTTTGAAGCTTTCTTT. It encodes CASREKGHFEAFF.

The table lists this clonotype with a few counts. This rearrangement joins TRBV12-3 or TRBV12-4 to TRBJ1-2, with unresolved D. The CDR3 totals 12 residues. V was trimmed by 5 bases and J by 0 bases, leaving 4 bases between them. DNA for the CDR3: TGTGCCAGCAGTCGTACTAACTATGGCTACACCTTC. This translates into CASSRTNYGYTF.

This sequence joins TRBV13 and TRBJ2-6, with TRBD1 as a possible D gene (6 bases). CDR3 size: 17 residues. Per the germline V gene, CDR1 is PRHDT and CDR2 is FYEKMQ (reference sequence). Trimming removed 2 bases from V and 0 bases from J, with 11 bases in between. The CDR3 coding sequence is TGTGCCAGCAGCTTACCAGGGGCAACCTCTGGGGCCAACGTCCTGACTTTC. Its protein is CASSLPGATSGANVLTF.

This rearrangement joins TRBV3-1 to TRBJ2-1, with 8 bases that match TRBD2. The CDR3 totals 16 residues. Germline CDR1 LGHDT, CDR2 YNNKEL (reference sequence). J gave up 5 bases and V 1 base, and 7 bases lay outside the gene matches. The CDR3 loop reads CASSQGVTSGNNEQFF. The CDR3 DNA sequence: TGTGCCAGCAGCCAAGGAGTAACTAGCGGTAACAATGAGCAGTTCTTC.

In this sample, this clonotype turned up a few times. This chain connects TRBV6-4 to TRBJ2-2; either TRBD1 or TRBD2 may fit D (5 bases each). The CDR3 totals 16 residues. Germline loops: CDR1 MRHNA, CDR2 SNTAGT. Trimming stripped 0 bases from V and 0 bases from J, with 8 bases between. CDR3 nucleotides: TGTGCCAGCAGTGACTCGAGGGGTTCGAACACCGGGGAGCTGTTTTTT. Translated, it gives CASSDSRGSNTGELFF.

The chain has TRBV5-1 and TRBJ2-3, with D perhaps matching TRBD1 or TRBD2 (6 bases each). Germline CDR1 SGHRS, CDR2 YFSETQ. The V gene lost 0 bases and the J gene lost 5 bases, with 13 bases spanning the gap. The length of the CDR3 is 15 residues. This CDR3 is CASSLESEGEDTQYF. The CDR3 nucleotides are TGCGCCAGCAGCTTGGAATCGGAGGGGGAAGATACGCAGTATTTT.

The chain links TRBV12-3 or TRBV12-4 to TRBJ2-3; tentative D call: TRBD2 (5 bases). V shed 5 bases and J shed 6 bases, with 21 bases lying between them. The CDR3 sequence is 16 residues long. CDR3 bases: TGTGCCAGCAGTGACCCCCCTAGCACCCTTGAGGATACGCAGTATTTT. It yields the protein CASSDPPSTLEDTQYF.

This clonotype was seen more than once but under ten times. The V call is TRBV7-6, the J call TRBJ2-3; TRBD2 aligns across 7 bases. CDR3 length: 15 residues. Germline values: CDR1 SGHVS, CDR2 FNYEAQ. The junction had 2 bases not matched to a gene; V was cut back by 1 base and J by 1 base. CDR3 sequence: CASSLEGLRTDTQYF. CDR3 nucleotides: TGTGCCAGCAGCTTAGAGGGACTACGCACAGATACGCAGTATTTT. Filled out from reference TRBV7-6 and TRBJ2-3, the complete variable domain reads GAGVSQSPRYKVTKRGQDVALRCDPISGHVSLYWYRQALGQGPEFLTYFNYEAQQDKSGLPNDRFSAERPEGSISTLTIQRTEQRDSAMYRCASSLEGLRTDTQYFGPGTRLTVL.

The gene calls are TRBV7-6 and TRBJ2-1; D possibly corresponds to TRBD2 (5 bases). The V and J ends lost 4 bases and 5 bases respectively, with 9 bases between them. Germline V gives CDR1 SGHVS, CDR2 FNYEAQ. CDR3 length equals 13 residues. CDR3 sequence reads: CASSSGKHNEQFF. DNA for the CDR3: TGTGCCAGCAGCTCCGGGAAGCACAATGAGCAGTTCTTC.

The V gene is TRBV5-5, the J gene TRBJ2-1; D remains unclear. From germline, CDR1 is SGHKS and CDR2 YYEKEE (reference sequence). V was trimmed by 0 bases and J by 9 bases, leaving 10 bases between them. The CDR3 length is 13 residues. CDR3 bases: TGTGCCAGCAGCTTGGGTGGGTTTAGTGAGCAGTTCTTC. Its protein is CASSLGGFSEQFF.

This clonotype was counted only a few times. The chain couples TRBV12-3 or TRBV12-4 to TRBJ1-1; D gene ambiguous. V lost 4 bases and J 7 bases, leaving 7 bases between the germline ends. The CDR3 runs 11 residues. CDR3 DNA sequence: TGTGCCAGCAGTTCCCGGGATGAAGCTTTCTTT. Translation: CASSSRDEAFF.

The chain uses TRBV30 and TRBJ2-7, with D perhaps TRBD2 (6 bases). The V gene's germline CDR1 is GTSNPN and CDR2 SVGIG (reference sequence). Trimming removed 5 bases from V and 4 bases from J, with 12 bases in between. The CDR3 covers 12 residues. CDR3 protein: CAWGDSPYEQYF. The CDR3 bases are TGTGCCTGGGGGGACTCTCCTTACGAGCAGTACTTC.

Only a few counts were recorded for this clonotype. The J gene is TRBJ2-7, the V gene TRBV5-1, with D perhaps being TRBD1 or TRBD2 (5 bases each). Trimming took 4 bases from V and 0 from J, leaving 14 bases between them. The CDR3 runs 15 residues. The germline V gene encodes CDR1 SGHRS and CDR2 YFSETQ. The CDR3, as DNA: TGCGCCAGCAGCCCCGATAAGGGACCCTCCTACGAGCAGTACTTC. Translation: CASSPDKGPSYEQYF.

The chain has TRBV18 and TRBJ2-1; D is possibly TRBD2 (6 bases). V shed 4 bases and J shed 5 bases, with 21 bases lying between them. Germline loops: CDR1 KGHSH, CDR2 LQKENI. The CDR3 is 17 amino acids. DNA for the CDR3: TGTGCCAGCTCACGCGCGGGGCAGGACTACCCCGACAATGAGCAGTTCTTC. Residues: CASSRAGQDYPDNEQFF.

The rearrangement links TRBV5-5 to TRBJ2-3; D is tentatively TRBD1 or TRBD2 (5 bases each). Trimming left V 4 bases short and J 4 bases short, with 16 bases between. The CDR3 has 15 residues. Germline CDR1 reads SGHKS; CDR2 reads YYEKEE (reference sequence). The CDR3 region is CASSPYAGSPDTQYF. The CDR3 DNA follows: TGTGCCAGCAGCCCGTACGCAGGGAGCCCAGATACGCAGTATTTT.